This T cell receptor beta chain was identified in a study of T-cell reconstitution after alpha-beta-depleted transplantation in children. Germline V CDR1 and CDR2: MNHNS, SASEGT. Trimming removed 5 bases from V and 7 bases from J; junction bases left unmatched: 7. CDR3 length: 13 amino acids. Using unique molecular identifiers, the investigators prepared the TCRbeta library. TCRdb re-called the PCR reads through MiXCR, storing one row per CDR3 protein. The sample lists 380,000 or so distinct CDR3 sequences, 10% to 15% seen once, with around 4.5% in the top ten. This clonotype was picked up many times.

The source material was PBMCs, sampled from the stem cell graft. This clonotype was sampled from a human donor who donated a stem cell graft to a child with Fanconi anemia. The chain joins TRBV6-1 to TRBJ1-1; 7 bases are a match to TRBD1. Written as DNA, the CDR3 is TGTGCCAGCAGTATAAAGGGGGCCGGTGAAGCTTTCTTT. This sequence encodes CASSIKGAGEAFF.